The 27 T cell receptor beta chains below all came from one sample that was sequenced in a study of T cell responses to AZD1222 COVID-19 vaccine. Sequencing was performed with immunoSEQ multiplex PCR; in TCRdb, only in-frame clones are kept and a portion is missing. The top ten clones hold 3.1% of a sample with some 150,000 clones, about 87% of them seen once. The sample was peripheral blood, taken on day 0 of AZD1222 vaccination. The receptors derive from an adult in good health.

The rearrangement uses TRBV19 and TRBJ1-1; D is uncertain. CDR1 and CDR2 (germline): LNHDA, SQIVND (reference sequence). Trimming cost V 5 bases and J 7 bases, with 17 bases left between them. The CDR3 is 14 residues long. The CDR3 spells CASSEAAEQVEAFF. The CDR3 DNA reads TGTGCCAGTAGTGAGGCGGCGGAGCAGGTTGAAGCTTTCTTT.

This chain uses TRBV19 with TRBJ1-5, with 7 positions matching TRBD1. Germline V gene lookup returns CDR1 LNHDA and CDR2 SQIVND (reference sequence). The V gene end was trimmed by 3 bases and the J gene end by 5 bases; junction bases not matched to a gene: 1. The CDR3 runs to 13 residues. CDR3 bases: TGTGCCAGTAGTATTCAGGGGGATCAGCCCCAGCATTTT. This translates into CASSIQGDQPQHF. The variable domain in full, with the rest retrieved from reference TRBV19 and TRBJ1-5, is DGGITQSPKYLFRKEGQNVTLSCEQNLNHDAMYWYRQDPGQGLRLIYYSQIVNDFQKGDIAEGYSVSREKKESFPLTVTSAQKNPTAFYLCASSIQGDQPQHFGDGTRLSIL.

This chain uses TRBV18 with TRBJ1-2; tentatively, D is TRBD1 (5 bases). Trimming removed 3 bases at V and 0 bases at J, with 8 bases between. The germline gives CDR1 KGHSH, CDR2 LQKENI. The CDR3 covers 14 residues. The CDR3 spells CASSPATANYGYTF. In DNA form, the CDR3 reads TGTGCCAGCTCACCGGCGACAGCTAACTATGGCTACACCTTC.

The rearrangement uses TRBV4-3 and TRBJ2-7; 13 bases agree with TRBD2. This CDR3 comprises 16 residues. The germline V gene has CDR1 LGHNA and CDR2 YSLEER. V trimming: 1 base; J trimming: 3 bases; junction bases outside the gene matches: 3. The CDR3 coding sequence is TGCGCCAGCAGCCAAGGGACTAGCGGGGGCCGCTACGAGCAGTACTTC. Protein sequence: CASSQGTSGGRYEQYF.

The chain couples TRBV2 to TRBJ2-7; maybe TRBD2 (6 bases). The germline CDR1 and CDR2 sequences are SNHLY and FYNNEI. The CDR3 length is 14 residues. V was shortened by 7 bases and J by 0 bases, with 13 bases between the two germline ends. The CDR3, as DNA: TGTGCCAGCATACGCGGGGAGAGCTCCTACGAGCAGTACTTC. As protein: CASIRGESSYEQYF.

The chain carries TRBV5-1 and TRBJ1-2; 12 bases align to TRBD1. The CDR3 spans 14 residues. V gave up 4 bases and J gave up 6 bases; unmatched junction bases: 4. Germline assignment: CDR1 SGHRS and CDR2 YFSETQ. The CDR3 DNA follows: TGCGCCAGCAGCGAGGGACAGGGGGCGGATGGCTACACCTTC. Translation gives CASSEGQGADGYTF. Supplemented by reference TRBV5-1 and TRBJ1-2, the full variable domain reads KAGVTQTPRYLIKTRGQQVTLSCSPISGHRSVSWYQQTPGQGLQFLFEYFSETQRNKGNFPGRFSGRQFSNSRSEMNVSTLELGDSALYLCASSEGQGADGYTFGSGTRLTVV.

V and J are TRBV27 and TRBJ2-3; the match to TRBD2 covers 11 bases. Looked up from germline, CDR1 is MNHEY and CDR2 is SMNVEV (reference sequence). V was clipped by 3 bases and J by 3 bases; unmatched bases: 5. This CDR3 is 16 amino acids long. Here the CDR3 reads CASSLALAGVTDTQYF. The DNA for the CDR3 is TGTGCCAGCAGTTTGGCACTAGCGGGGGTGACAGATACGCAGTATTTT.

The CDR3 DNA sequence: TGTGCCAGCAGTTACCGGGGGACGACCAACTATGGCTACACCTTC. Its translation: CASSYRGTTNYGYTF. The chain carries TRBV6-2 or TRBV6-3 and TRBJ1-2, with D perhaps matching TRBD1 (5 bases). The CDR3 is 15 residues long. Deletions cut 2 bases from V and 2 bases from J, with 12 bases between. CDR1 MNHEY and CDR2 SVGEGT come from the germline V gene.

V and J are TRBV28 and TRBJ2-6, with D perhaps matching TRBD2 (6 bases). Trimming pared 8 bases from V and 1 base from J, leaving 15 bases between. CDR1 MDHEN and CDR2 SYDVKM come from the germline V gene. This CDR3 has 16 residues. CDR3 amino acids: CASVGAGTSGANVLTF. CDR3 DNA: TGTGCCAGCGTGGGAGCGGGTACGTCTGGGGCCAACGTCCTGACTTTC.

J is TRBJ1-4 and V is TRBV7-2; D might be TRBD1 (5 bases). Germline V gene sequence: CDR1 SGHTA, CDR2 FQGNSA. The CDR3 is 13 amino acids. Trimming left V 5 bases short and J 8 bases short, with 12 bases between. The CDR3 DNA follows: TGTGCCAGCAGCCTTATCACAGGAGAAAAACTGTTTTTT. It is translated as CASSLITGEKLFF.

This clone was detected only once. This CDR3 is CSVVQIGVEAFF. In nucleotides, the CDR3 is TGCAGCGTTGTTCAAATTGGGGTTGAAGCTTTCTTT. The V gene is TRBV29-1, the J gene TRBJ1-1; D unresolved. The germline V gene has CDR1 SQVTM and CDR2 ANQGSEA. Trimming removed 4 bases at V and 7 bases at J, with 13 bases between. The CDR3 is 12 amino acids.

The genes are TRBV6-5 and TRBJ1-6; no definite D call. Per the germline V gene, CDR1 is MNHEY and CDR2 is SVGAGI. The length of the CDR3 is 12 residues. V dropped 2 bases and J dropped 8 bases, with 4 bases sitting between them. CDR3 sequence reads: CASSYGDSPLHF. The CDR3 nucleotides are TGTGCCAGCAGTTACGGGGATTCACCCCTCCACTTT.

The chain combines TRBV4-2 with TRBJ1-3; a weak D match, TRBD1 (6 bases). Germline V lookup: CDR1 LGHNA, CDR2 YNFKEQ. The CDR3 consists of 15 residues. V lost 4 bases and J lost 0, with 10 bases in between. The DNA for the CDR3 is TGTGCCAGCAGCCTAGACAGGATCTCTGGAAACACCATATATTTT. Encoded protein: CASSLDRISGNTIYF.

The V call is TRBV16, the J call TRBJ1-6, with 11 bases matching TRBD1. The junction had 5 bases not matched to a gene; V was cut back by 4 bases and J by 9 bases. The CDR3 spans 15 residues. In germline, CDR1 is KGHSY, CDR2 FQNENV. The CDR3, as DNA: TGTGCCAGCAGCCCGCAAGGGACAGGGGGTTCACCCCTCCACTTT. It translates to CASSPQGTGGSPLHF.

The rearrangement links TRBV29-1 to TRBJ2-1; 7 bases map to TRBD1. The CDR3 sequence is 13 residues long. With V trimmed by 7 bases and J by 4 bases, 7 bases remained unmatched. Germline-derived CDR1 and CDR2 are SQVTM and ANQGSEA. CDR3 DNA: TGCAGCGGAGGGGGCGAGAAATACAATGAGCAGTTCTTC. Its translation is CSGGGEKYNEQFF.

The chain combines TRBV4-3 with TRBJ1-1; D is unclear. V was pared by 0 bases and J by 4 bases, with 9 bases between. CDR3 length equals 14 residues. Germline loops: CDR1 LGHNA, CDR2 YSLEER. The CDR3 spells CASSQELGFTEAFF. The CDR3 DNA is TGCGCCAGCAGCCAAGAGCTTGGCTTCACTGAAGCTTTCTTT.

The chain combines TRBV2 with TRBJ2-3; the match to TRBD2 covers 8 bases. V dropped 5 bases and J dropped 2; count of bases not matched to a gene: 6. The CDR3 has 15 residues. CDR1 SNHLY and CDR2 FYNNEI come from the germline V gene. CDR3 protein: CASSSGGGTTDTQYF. The CDR3 bases are TGTGCCAGCAGTTCTGGCGGGGGGACCACAGATACGCAGTATTTT.

This rearrangement joins TRBV7-9 to TRBJ2-5; TRBD2 matches at 11 bases. This CDR3 has 15 residues. Germline CDR1 reads SEHNR; CDR2 reads FQNEAQ (reference sequence). V shed 5 bases, J shed 5 bases, and the junction held 7 bases outside the gene matches. The chain's CDR3 is CASSETSGGAETQYF. As DNA, the CDR3 is TGTGCCAGCAGCGAAACTAGCGGGGGAGCGGAGACCCAGTACTTC.

J is TRBJ1-6 and V is TRBV3-1 (or the pseudogene TRBV3-2); D ambiguous. Germline lookup yields CDR1 LGHDT and CDR2 YNNKEL (reference sequence). Trimming left V 3 bases short and J 7 bases short, with 7 bases between. CDR3 length: 13 amino acids. CDR3: CASSHGQNSPLHF. CDR3 DNA sequence: TGTGCCAGCAGCCATGGGCAGAATTCACCCCTCCACTTT.

This clone appeared a few times. This sequence joins TRBV6-5 and TRBJ1-1; D might be TRBD1 (5 bases). The CDR3 has 15 residues. The V end was cut by 6 bases, the J end by 1 base, with 15 bases between. The germline V gene has CDR1 MNHEY and CDR2 SVGAGI. The CDR3 region is CASSQGGAPNTEAFF. As DNA, the CDR3 is TGTGCCAGCAGCCAGGGTGGGGCCCCGAACACTGAAGCTTTCTTT.

This sequence joins TRBV5-5 and TRBJ1-1, with D unclear. V lost 1 base and J 8 bases, leaving 6 bases between the germline ends. This CDR3 region has 11 residues. Germline V gives CDR1 SGHKS, CDR2 YYEKEE (reference sequence). The CDR3 DNA is TGTGCCAGCAGCTTGAGCAGGGAAGCTTTCTTT. Amino acid sequence: CASSLSREAFF.

The rearrangement uses TRBV2 and TRBJ1-4; 8 bases line up with TRBD1. CDR1 and CDR2 (germline): SNHLY, FYNNEI. The CDR3 has 13 residues. The ends lost 10 bases at V and 5 bases at J; junction bases unmatched: 6. This CDR3 is CATRGQTNEKLFF. For the CDR3, the DNA is TGTGCCACCAGGGGGCAGACGAATGAAAAACTGTTTTTT.

The gene calls are TRBV2 and TRBJ2-7; 10 nucleotides match TRBD1. The germline gives CDR1 SNHLY, CDR2 FYNNEI. The ends lost 8 bases at V and 7 bases at J; junction bases unmatched: 14. This CDR3 has 15 amino acids. CDR3 loop: CASGRAGTGVGEQYF. The CDR3 DNA reads TGTGCCAGCGGACGCGCCGGGACAGGGGTAGGAGAGCAGTACTTC.

This clone showed up just once. V is TRBV20-1 and J is TRBJ1-5; maybe TRBD1 (6 bases). Germline CDR1 reads DFQATT; CDR2 reads SNEGSKA (reference sequence). V gave up 3 bases and J gave up 1 base, with 19 bases separating them. This CDR3 comprises 17 residues. Here the CDR3 DNA reads TGCAGTGCTAGTCCTGTTTGGGGGGCATTAAGCAATCAGCCCCAGCATTTT. Residues: CSASPVWGALSNQPQHF.

The chain links TRBV10-3 to TRBJ2-2; 7 bases are a match to TRBD2. CDR1 ENHRY and CDR2 SYGVKD come from the germline V gene. V lost 8 bases and J lost 2; bases outside the gene matches: 11. The CDR3 totals 16 residues. CDR3 sequence (DNA): TGTGCCATCCGGGGGGTTGGGCGGAAAAACACCGGGGAGCTGTTTTTT. It encodes CAIRGVGRKNTGELFF.

The chain combines TRBV7-2 with TRBJ1-6; TRBD1 might be the D (5 bases). The germline CDR1 and CDR2 sequences are SGHTA and FQGNSA. Trimming took 1 base from V and 9 from J, leaving 13 bases between them. CDR3 length: 15 residues. The CDR3: CASSLGYQGGSPLHF. The CDR3 nucleotides read TGTGCCAGCAGCTTAGGCTATCAGGGAGGTTCACCCCTCCACTTT.

The rearrangement links TRBV20-1 to TRBJ1-2, with 9 bases matching TRBD1. Looked up from germline, CDR1 is DFQATT and CDR2 is SNEGSKA (reference sequence). The CDR3 runs to 14 residues. The J segment lost 6 bases and the V segment lost 3 bases, leaving 8 bases of the junction unmatched. CDR3 sequence: CSASLTGGSHGYTF. CDR3 DNA sequence: TGCAGTGCTAGTCTGACAGGGGGGAGCCATGGCTACACCTTC.